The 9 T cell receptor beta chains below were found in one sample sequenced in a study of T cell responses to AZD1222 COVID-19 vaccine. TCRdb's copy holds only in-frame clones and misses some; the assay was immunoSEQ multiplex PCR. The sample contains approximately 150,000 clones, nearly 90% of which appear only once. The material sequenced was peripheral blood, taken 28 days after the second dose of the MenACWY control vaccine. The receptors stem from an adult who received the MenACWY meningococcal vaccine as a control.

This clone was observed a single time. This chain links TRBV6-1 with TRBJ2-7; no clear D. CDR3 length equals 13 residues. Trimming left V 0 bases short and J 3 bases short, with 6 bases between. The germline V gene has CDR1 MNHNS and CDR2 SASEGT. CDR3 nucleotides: TGTGCCAGCAGTGAAGCGGGAATCTACGAGCAGTACTTC. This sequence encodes CASSEAGIYEQYF.

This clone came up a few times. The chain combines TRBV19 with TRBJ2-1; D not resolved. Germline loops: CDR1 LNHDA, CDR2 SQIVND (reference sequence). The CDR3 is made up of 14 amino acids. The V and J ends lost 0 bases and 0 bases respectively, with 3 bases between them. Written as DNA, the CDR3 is TGTGCCAGTAGTATAGATAGCTCCTACAATGAGCAGTTCTTC. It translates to CASSIDSSYNEQFF. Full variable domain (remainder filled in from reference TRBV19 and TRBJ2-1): DGGITQSPKYLFRKEGQNVTLSCEQNLNHDAMYWYRQDPGQGLRLIYYSQIVNDFQKGDIAEGYSVSREKKESFPLTVTSAQKNPTAFYLCASSIDSSYNEQFFGPGTRLTVL.

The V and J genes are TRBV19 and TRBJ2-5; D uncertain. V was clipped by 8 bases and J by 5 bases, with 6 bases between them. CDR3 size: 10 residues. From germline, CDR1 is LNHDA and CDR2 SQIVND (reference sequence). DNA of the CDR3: TGTGCCAGTGTAGGGGAGACCCAGTACTTC. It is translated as CASVGETQYF.

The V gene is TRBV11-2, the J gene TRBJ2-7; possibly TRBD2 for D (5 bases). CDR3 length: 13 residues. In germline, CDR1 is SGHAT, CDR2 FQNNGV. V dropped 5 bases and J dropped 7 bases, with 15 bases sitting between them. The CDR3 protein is CASSAAATGEQYF. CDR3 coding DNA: TGTGCCAGCAGCGCAGCGGCGACGGGGGAGCAGTACTTC.

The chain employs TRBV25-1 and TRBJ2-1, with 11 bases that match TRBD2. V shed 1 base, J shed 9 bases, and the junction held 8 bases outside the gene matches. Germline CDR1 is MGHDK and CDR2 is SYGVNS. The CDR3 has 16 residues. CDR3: CASSESGTSGRFEQFF. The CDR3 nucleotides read TGTGCCAGCAGTGAATCCGGGACTAGCGGAAGATTTGAGCAGTTCTTC.

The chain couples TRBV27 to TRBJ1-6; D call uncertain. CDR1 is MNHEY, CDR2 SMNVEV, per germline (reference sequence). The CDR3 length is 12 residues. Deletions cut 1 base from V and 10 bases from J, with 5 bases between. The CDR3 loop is CASSLFGSPLHF. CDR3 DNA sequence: TGTGCCAGCAGTTTATTCGGGTCACCCCTCCACTTT.

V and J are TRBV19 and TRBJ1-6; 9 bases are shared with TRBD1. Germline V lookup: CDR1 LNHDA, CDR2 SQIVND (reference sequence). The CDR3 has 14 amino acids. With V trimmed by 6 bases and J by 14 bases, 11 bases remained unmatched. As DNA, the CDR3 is TGTGCCAGTAGCTCCGGGACAGGGAAAGGGACCCTCCACTTT. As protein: CASSSGTGKGTLHF. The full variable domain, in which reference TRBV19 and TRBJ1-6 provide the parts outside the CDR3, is DGGITQSPKYLFRKEGQNVTLSCEQNLNHDAMYWYRQDPGQGLRLIYYSQIVNDFQKGDIAEGYSVSREKKESFPLTVTSAQKNPTAFYLCASSSGTGKGTLHFGNGTRLTVT.

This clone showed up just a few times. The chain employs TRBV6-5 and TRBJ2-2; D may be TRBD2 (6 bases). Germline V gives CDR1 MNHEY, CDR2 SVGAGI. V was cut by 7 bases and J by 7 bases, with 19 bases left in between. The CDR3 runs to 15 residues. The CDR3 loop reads CASTELGLSNGELFF. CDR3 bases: TGTGCCAGCACCGAACTCGGACTAAGCAACGGGGAGCTGTTTTTT.

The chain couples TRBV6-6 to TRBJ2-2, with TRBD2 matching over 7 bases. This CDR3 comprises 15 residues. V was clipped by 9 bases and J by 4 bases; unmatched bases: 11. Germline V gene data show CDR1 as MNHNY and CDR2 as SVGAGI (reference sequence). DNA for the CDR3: TGTGCCAGTTCATCGACGGGAGGATTCACCGGGGAGCTGTTTTTT. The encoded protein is CASSSTGGFTGELFF.